This section outlines one TCR beta chain sequence together with its context. Amplification of TRBV12-4/TRBJ1-2 clonotypes used adaptor-ligated barcode primers. TCRdb independently ran MiXCR on the multiplex PCR reads; one entry per CDR3 protein. Of some 200 distinct CDR3 sequences in the sample, roughly 17% were seen once. The CDR3 runs to 14 residues. Losses at the gene ends were 6 bases for V and 4 bases for J; bases not matched to a gene: 7. The sequence was collected from a female donor with breast cancer. The sample taken for sequencing was memory CD4+ T cells sorted from blood. Subset defined: memory CD4+ T cells, CD4+CD45RO+CD25-. The gene calls are TRBV12-3 or TRBV12-4 and TRBJ1-2, with 8 bases that match TRBD1. CDR3 sequence reads: CASSQTGELYGYTF. DNA of the CDR3: TGTGCCAGCAGCCAGACAGGGGAGCTCTATGGCTACACCTTC.